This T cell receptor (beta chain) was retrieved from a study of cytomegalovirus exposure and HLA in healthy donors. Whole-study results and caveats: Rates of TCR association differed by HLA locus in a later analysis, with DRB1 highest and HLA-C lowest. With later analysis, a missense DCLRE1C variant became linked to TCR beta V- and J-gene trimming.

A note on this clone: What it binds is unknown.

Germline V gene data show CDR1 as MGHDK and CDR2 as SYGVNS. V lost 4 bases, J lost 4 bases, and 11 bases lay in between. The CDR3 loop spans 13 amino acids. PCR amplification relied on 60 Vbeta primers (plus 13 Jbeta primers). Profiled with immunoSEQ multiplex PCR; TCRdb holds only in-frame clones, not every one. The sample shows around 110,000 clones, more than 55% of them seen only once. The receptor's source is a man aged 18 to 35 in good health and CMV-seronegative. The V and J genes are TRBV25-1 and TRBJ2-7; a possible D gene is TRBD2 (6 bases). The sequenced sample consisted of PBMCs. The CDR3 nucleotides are TGTGCCAGCAGTGCTTTCGGAGGGTACGAGCAGTACTTC. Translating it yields CASSAFGGYEQYF.